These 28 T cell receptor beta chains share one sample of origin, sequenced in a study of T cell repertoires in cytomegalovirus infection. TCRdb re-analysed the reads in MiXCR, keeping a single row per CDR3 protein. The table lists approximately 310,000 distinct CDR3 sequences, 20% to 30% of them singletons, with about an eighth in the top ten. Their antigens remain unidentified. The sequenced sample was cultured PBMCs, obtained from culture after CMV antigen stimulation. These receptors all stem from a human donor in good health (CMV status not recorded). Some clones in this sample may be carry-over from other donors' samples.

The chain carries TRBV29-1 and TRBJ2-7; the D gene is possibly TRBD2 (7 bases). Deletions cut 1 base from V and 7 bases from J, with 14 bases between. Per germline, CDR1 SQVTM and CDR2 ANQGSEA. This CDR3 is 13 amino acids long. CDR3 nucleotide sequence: TGCAGCGTTGAAGGGCAGGGAGGGGGGGAGCAGTACTTC. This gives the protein CSVEGQGGGEQYF.

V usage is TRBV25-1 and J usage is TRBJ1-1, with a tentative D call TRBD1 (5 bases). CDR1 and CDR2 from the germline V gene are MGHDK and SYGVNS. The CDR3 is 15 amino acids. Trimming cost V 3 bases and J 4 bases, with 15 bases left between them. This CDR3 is CASSDRTLIGTEAFF. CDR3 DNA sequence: TGTGCCAGCAGTGACCGGACACTAATCGGCACTGAAGCTTTCTTT.

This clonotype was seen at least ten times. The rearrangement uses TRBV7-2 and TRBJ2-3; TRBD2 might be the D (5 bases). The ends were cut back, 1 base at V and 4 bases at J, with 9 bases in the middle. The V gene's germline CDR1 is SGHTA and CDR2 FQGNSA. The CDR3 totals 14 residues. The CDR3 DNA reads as TGTGCCAGCAGCTTAGTTGGGAGACCAGATACGCAGTATTTT. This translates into CASSLVGRPDTQYF. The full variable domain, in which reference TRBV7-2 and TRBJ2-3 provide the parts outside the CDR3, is GAGVSQSPSNKVTEKGKDVELRCDPISGHTALYWYRQSLGQGLEFLIYFQGNSAPDKSGLPSDRFSAERTGGSVSTLTIQRTQQEDSAVYLCASSLVGRPDTQYFGPGTRLTVL.

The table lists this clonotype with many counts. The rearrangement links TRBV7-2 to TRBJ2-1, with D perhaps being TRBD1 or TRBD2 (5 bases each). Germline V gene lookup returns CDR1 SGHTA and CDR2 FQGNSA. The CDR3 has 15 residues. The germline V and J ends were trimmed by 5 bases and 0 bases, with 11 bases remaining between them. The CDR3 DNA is TGTGCCAGCAGCCCCCCTGGGGGCTCCTACAATGAGCAGTTCTTC. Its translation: CASSPPGGSYNEQFF.

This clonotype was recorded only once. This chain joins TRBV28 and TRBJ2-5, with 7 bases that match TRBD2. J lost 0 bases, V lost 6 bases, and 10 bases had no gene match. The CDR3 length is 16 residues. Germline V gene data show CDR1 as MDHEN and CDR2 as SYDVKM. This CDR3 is CASSNQRTRNQETQYF. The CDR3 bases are TGTGCCAGCAGCAACCAAAGGACTAGAAACCAAGAGACCCAGTACTTC.

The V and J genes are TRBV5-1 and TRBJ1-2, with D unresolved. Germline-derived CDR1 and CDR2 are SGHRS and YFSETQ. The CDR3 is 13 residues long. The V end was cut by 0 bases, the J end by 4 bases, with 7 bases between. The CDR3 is CASSLAASYGYTF. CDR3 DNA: TGCGCCAGCAGCTTGGCAGCGAGCTATGGCTACACCTTC. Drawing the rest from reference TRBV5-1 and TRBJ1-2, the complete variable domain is KAGVTQTPRYLIKTRGQQVTLSCSPISGHRSVSWYQQTPGQGLQFLFEYFSETQRNKGNFPGRFSGRQFSNSRSEMNVSTLELGDSALYLCASSLAASYGYTFGSGTRLTVV.

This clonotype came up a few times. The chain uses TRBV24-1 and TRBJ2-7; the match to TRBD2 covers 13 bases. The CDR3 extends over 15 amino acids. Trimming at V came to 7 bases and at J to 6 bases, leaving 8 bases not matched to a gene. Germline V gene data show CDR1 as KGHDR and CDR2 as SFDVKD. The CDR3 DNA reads TGTGCCACCAGCGAAACCGGACTAGCGGGAGCCGAGCAGTACGTC. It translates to CATSETGLAGAEQYV.

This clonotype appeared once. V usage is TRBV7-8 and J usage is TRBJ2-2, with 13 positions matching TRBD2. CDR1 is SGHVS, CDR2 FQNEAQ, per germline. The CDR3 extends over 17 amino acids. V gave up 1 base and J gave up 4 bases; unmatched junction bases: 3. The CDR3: CASSLVGLAGATGELFF. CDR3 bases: TGTGCCAGCAGCTTAGTCGGACTAGCGGGAGCCACCGGGGAGCTGTTTTTT.

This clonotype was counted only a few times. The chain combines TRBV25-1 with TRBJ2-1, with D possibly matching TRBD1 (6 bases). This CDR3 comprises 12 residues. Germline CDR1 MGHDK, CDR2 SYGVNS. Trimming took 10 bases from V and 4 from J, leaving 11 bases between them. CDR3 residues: CATQTGYNEQFF. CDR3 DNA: TGTGCCACACAGACAGGTTACAATGAGCAGTTCTTC.

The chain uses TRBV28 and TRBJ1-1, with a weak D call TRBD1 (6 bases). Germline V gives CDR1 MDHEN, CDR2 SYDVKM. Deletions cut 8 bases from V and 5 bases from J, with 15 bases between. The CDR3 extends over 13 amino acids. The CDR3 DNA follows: TGTGCCAGCCGCCGGACAGTACGGACTGAAGCTTTCTTT. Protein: CASRRTVRTEAFF.

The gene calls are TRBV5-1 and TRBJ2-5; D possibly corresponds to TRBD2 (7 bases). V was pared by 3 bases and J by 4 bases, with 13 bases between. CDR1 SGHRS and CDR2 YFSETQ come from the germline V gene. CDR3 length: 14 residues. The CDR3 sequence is CASSSGGAGETQYF. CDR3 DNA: TGCGCCAGCAGCTCGGGGGGCGCAGGAGAGACCCAGTACTTC.

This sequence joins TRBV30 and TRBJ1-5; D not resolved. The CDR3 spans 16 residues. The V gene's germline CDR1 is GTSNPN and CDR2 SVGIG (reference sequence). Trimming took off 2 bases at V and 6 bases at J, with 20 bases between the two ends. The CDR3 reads CAWSPWVGNKGQPQHF. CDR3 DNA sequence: TGTGCCTGGAGTCCCTGGGTAGGGAACAAGGGTCAGCCCCAGCATTTT.

The CDR3 protein is CATSDHTGGPYNEQFF. In DNA form, the CDR3 reads TGTGCCACCAGTGATCACACAGGGGGCCCCTACAATGAGCAGTTCTTC. V is TRBV24-1 and J is TRBJ2-1; 9 bases fit TRBD1. After removal of 3 bases from V and 2 bases from J, the junction contained 4 bases not matched to a gene. This CDR3 contains 16 residues. The germline V gene has CDR1 KGHDR and CDR2 SFDVKD.

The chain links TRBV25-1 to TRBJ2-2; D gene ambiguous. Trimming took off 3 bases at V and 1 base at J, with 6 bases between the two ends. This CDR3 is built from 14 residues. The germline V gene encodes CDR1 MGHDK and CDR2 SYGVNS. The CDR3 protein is CASSERRNTGELFF. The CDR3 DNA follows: TGTGCCAGCAGTGAGCGAAGGAACACCGGGGAGCTGTTTTTT.

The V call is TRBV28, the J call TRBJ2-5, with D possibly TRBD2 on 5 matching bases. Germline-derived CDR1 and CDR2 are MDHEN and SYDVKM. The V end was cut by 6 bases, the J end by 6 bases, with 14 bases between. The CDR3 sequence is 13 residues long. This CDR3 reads CASSRGSSQTQYF. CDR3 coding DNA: TGTGCCAGCAGCCGTGGGAGTTCTCAGACCCAGTACTTC. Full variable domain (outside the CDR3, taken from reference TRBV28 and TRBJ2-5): DVKVTQSSRYLVKRTGEKVFLECVQDMDHENMFWYRQDPGLGLRLIYFSYDVKMKEKGDIPEGYSVSREKKERFSLILESASTNQTSMYLCASSRGSSQTQYFGPGTRLLVL.

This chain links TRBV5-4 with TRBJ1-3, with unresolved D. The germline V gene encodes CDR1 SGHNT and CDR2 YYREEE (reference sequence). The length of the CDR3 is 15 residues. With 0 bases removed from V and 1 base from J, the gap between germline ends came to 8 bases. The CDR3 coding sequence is TGTGCCAGCAGCTTGGCTGGGGAGTCTGGAAACACCATATATTTT. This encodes CASSLAGESGNTIYF.

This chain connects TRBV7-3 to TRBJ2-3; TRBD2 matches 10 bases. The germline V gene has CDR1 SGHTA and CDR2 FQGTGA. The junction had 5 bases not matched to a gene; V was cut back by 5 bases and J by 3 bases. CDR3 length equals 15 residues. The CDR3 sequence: CASSRSGRGTDTQYF. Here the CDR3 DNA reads TGTGCCAGCAGCCGCAGCGGGAGGGGGACAGATACGCAGTATTTT.

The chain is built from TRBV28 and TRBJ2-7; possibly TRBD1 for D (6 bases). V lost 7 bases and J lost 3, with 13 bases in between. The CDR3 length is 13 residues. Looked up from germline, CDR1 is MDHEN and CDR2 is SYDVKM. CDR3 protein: CASTSTGHYEQYF. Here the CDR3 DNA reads TGTGCCAGCACGTCGACAGGTCACTACGAGCAGTACTTC.

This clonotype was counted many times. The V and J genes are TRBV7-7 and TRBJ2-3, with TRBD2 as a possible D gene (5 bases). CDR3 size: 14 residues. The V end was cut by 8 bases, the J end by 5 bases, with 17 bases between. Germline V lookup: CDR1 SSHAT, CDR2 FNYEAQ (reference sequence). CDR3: CASQLFGGIDTQYF. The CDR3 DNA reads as TGTGCCAGCCAACTTTTCGGAGGCATAGATACGCAGTATTTT.

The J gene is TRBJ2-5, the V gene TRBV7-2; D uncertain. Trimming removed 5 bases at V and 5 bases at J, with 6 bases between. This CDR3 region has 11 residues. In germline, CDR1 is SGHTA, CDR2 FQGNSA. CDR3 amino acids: CASSTAETQYF. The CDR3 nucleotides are TGTGCCAGCAGCACCGCCGAGACCCAGTACTTC.

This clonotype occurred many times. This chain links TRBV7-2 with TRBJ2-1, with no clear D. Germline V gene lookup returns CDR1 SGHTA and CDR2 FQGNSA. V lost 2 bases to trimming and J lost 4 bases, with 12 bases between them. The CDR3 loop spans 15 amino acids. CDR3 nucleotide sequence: TGTGCCAGCAGCTTAATTCCTTCAACATACAATGAGCAGTTCTTC. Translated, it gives CASSLIPSTYNEQFF. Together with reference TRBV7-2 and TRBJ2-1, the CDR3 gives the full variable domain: GAGVSQSPSNKVTEKGKDVELRCDPISGHTALYWYRQSLGQGLEFLIYFQGNSAPDKSGLPSDRFSAERTGGSVSTLTIQRTQQEDSAVYLCASSLIPSTYNEQFFGPGTRLTVL.

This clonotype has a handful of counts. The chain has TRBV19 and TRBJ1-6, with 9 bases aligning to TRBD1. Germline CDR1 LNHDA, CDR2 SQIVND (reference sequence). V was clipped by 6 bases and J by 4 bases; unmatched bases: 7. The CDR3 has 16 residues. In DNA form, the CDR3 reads TGTGCCAGTAGAATGGACAGGGGCGATTATAATTCACCCCTCCACTTT. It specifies CASRMDRGDYNSPLHF.

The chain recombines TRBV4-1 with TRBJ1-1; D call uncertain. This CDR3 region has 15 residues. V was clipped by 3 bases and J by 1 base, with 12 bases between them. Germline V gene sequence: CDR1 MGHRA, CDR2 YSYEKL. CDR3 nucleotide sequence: TGCGCCAGCAGCCATCCCCCAAAGGGGAACACTGAAGCTTTCTTT. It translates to CASSHPPKGNTEAFF.

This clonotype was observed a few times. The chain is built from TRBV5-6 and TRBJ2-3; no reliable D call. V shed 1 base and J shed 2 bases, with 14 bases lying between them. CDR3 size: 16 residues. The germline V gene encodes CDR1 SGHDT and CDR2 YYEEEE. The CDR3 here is CASSLMADTLTDTQYF. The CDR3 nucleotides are TGTGCCAGCAGCTTGATGGCAGACACGCTCACAGATACGCAGTATTTT.

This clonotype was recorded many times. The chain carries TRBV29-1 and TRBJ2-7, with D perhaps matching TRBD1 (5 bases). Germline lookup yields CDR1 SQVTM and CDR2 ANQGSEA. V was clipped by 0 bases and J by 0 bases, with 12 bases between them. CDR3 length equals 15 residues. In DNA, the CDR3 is TGCAGCGTTGAAGATTCAGGGCTCGTCTCCTACGAGCAGTACGTC. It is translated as CSVEDSGLVSYEQYV.

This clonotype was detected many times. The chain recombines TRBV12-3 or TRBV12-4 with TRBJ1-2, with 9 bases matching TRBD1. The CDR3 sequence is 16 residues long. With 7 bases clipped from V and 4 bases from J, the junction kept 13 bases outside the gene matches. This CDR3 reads CASTSRDRDSGYGYTF. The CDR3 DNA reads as TGTGCCAGCACCTCCAGGGACAGGGATTCGGGCTATGGCTACACCTTC.

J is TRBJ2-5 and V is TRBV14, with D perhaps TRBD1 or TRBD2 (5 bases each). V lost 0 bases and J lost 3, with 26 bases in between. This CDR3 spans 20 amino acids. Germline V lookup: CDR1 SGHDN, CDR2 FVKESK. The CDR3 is CASSQDIRYFGGQKKETQYF. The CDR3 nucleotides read TGTGCCAGCAGCCAAGATATTCGGTACTTTGGGGGTCAAAAAAAAGAGACCCAGTACTTC.

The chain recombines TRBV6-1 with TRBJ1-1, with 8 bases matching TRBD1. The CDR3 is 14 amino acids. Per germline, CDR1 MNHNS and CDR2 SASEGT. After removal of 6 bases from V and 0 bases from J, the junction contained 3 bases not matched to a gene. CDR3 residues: CASRGTGMNTEAFF. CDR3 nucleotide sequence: TGTGCCAGCAGGGGGACAGGTATGAACACTGAAGCTTTCTTT.